Included here is one T cell receptor beta chain sequence, with context. This sample is part of a study of shared clonotypes between healthy human individuals. Overall study: The study used three CD4 naive, three CD4 memory, two CD8 naive and one CD8 memory plate per donor.

Produced via immunoSEQ multiplex PCR; TCRdb's table is partial and in-frame only. The table has about 700,000 clones, roughly nine tenths seen once. Only CD45RO-negative cells positively selected for CCR7 counted as naive CD8 cells, so terminally differentiated effector memory CD45RA+ cells were excluded. The V and J ends lost 7 bases and 6 bases, in that order; junction bases with no gene match: 9. Germline CDR1 and CDR2: MNHNS and SASEGT. The CDR3 covers 13 residues. The V call is TRBV6-1, the J call TRBJ2-7, with 7 bases matching TRBD2. The sequence came from a young man in good health. Sequenced input: naive CD8+ T cells sorted from blood. The CDR3 protein is CASILGEGREQYF. CDR3 bases: TGTGCCAGCATCCTCGGGGAGGGGCGCGAGCAGTACTTC.